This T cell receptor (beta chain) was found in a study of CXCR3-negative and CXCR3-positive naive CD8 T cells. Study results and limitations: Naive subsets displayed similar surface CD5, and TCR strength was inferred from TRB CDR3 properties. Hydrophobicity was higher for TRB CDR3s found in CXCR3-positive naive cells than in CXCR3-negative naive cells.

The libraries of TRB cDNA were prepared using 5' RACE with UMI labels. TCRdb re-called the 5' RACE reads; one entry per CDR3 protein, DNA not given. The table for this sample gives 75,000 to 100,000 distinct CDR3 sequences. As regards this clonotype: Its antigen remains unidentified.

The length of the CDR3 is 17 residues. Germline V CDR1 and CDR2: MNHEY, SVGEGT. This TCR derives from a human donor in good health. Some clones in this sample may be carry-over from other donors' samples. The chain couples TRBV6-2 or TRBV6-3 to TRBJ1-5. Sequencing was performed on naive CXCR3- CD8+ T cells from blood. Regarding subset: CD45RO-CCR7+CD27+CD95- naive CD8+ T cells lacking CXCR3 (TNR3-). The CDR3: CASSTGLGRSSNQPQHF.